A selection of T cell receptor beta chains follows, all from one sample in a study of cytomegalovirus exposure and HLA in healthy donors. The repertoire was sequenced with immunoSEQ multiplex PCR; TCRdb's copy has only in-frame clones and lacks some. The sample consists of about 130,000 clones, approximately 80% of them appearing once. The sample comprised PBMCs. All receptors come from a man aged 25 to 45 in good health and CMV-seronegative. CDR3s include the opening cysteine and the closing phenylalanine or tryptophan. The D gene is left open where the match is weak. The size of a clone is reported for some rows only, either as once, few or many, or as a class for expanded clones.

V gene	D gene	clone size	J gene	CDR3 protein	CDR3 DNA
TRBV10-1	TRBD1	.	TRBJ2-7	CASSPDRYEQYF	TGCGCCAGCAGCCCGGACAGGTACGAGCAGTACTTC
TRBV28	.	.	TRBJ2-7	CASSLSGHYEQYF	TGTGCCAGCAGTTTAAGCGGGCACTACGAGCAGTACTTC
TRBV7-8	.	.	TRBJ2-1	CASSGLVGMTGNEQFF	TGTGCCAGCAGCGGACTTGTCGGGATGACGGGCAATGAGCAGTTCTTC
TRBV7-9	.	.	TRBJ2-1	CASSRAGGLRFF	TGTGCCAGCAGCAGAGCCGGGGGTTTACGGTTCTTC
TRBV2	.	.	TRBJ2-1	CASSAPPGVLYNEQFF	TGTGCCAGCAGTGCCCCTCCGGGAGTTCTCTACAATGAGCAGTTCTTC
TRBV7-9	TRBD1	.	TRBJ2-7	CASSLWTGDEQYF	TGTGCCAGCAGCCTCTGGACAGGGGACGAGCAGTACTTC
TRBV19	.	.	TRBJ1-3	CASSMVGAGNTIYF	TGTGCCAGTAGTATGGTGGGAGCTGGAAACACCATATATTTT
TRBV30	.	.	TRBJ1-4	CAWSVYRGNEKLFF	TGTGCCTGGAGTGTATATCGCGGTAATGAAAAACTGTTTTTT
TRBV27	.	.	TRBJ1-2	CASSVGHDYGYTF	TGTGCCAGCAGTGTGGGACACGACTATGGCTACACCTTC
TRBV5-6	.	few	TRBJ1-4	CASSPGGGKLFF	TGTGCCAGCAGCCCGGGGGGGGGAAAACTGTTTTTT
TRBV19	TRBD2	.	TRBJ2-3	CASSPRTSADPDTQYF	TGTGCCAGTAGTCCCCGGACTAGCGCCGACCCAGATACGCAGTATTTT
TRBV21-1	.	.	TRBJ2-3	CASSPSPGQGTISTDTQYF	TGTGCCAGCAGCCCTTCGCCGGGACAGGGGACTATAAGCACAGATACGCAGTATTTT